This entry is about one T cell receptor (beta chain). Its antigen has not been determined. No quality values exist for individual bases; no much larger clone is one base distant. The entry originates in a study of blood T cells in healthy people across ages (dated by TCRdb to between 2014 and 2017). Study-wide context: In model experiments, template switching captured about one uniquely barcoded TCR beta cDNA molecule for every two T cells. Using deep sequencing normalized with unique cDNA molecular identifiers, the study measured how TCR beta repertoire diversity changes with age. The donors were divided into four age groups: young (average approximately 17 years), middle-aged (approximately 42), aged (about 60) and long-lived (82). To avoid experimental bias, donors of different ages were spread randomly across the sequencing lanes. Two additional independent replicas of 1 million unique cDNA reads from the same blood draw were analyzed for two donors (one aged 18 to 30 and one aged 80 or older).

Systemically healthy Caucasian individuals from Russia, around 38 in total and aged about 6 to 95 years, were included as donors. Each donor gave roughly 9.5 milliliters of peripheral blood, collected into EDTA-treated Vacutainer tubes. Ficoll-Paque density-gradient centrifugation was used to isolate PBMCs, with at least 6.5 million per sample. Total RNA, at least 6 micrograms per sample, was extracted from PBMCs with Trizol reagent. For every donor, flow cytometry on a PBMC aliquot measured the percentage of naive CD45RAhigh/CD27high T cells. The research as a whole found: Compared with the aged group, more naive CD4+ T cells, fewer expanded clones and increased TCR diversity were shown by the long-lived group, suggesting age selection. As age increased, observed TCR beta diversity per million T cells dropped in a roughly linear way, and a significant reduction was already evident by age 40. Donor CMV infection status was unknown, potentially confounding age-related changes in expanded clonotypes. There was a strong correlation between observed TCR beta diversity and the percentage of naive T cells measured by flow cytometry. Because profiling used bulk unsorted PBMCs, naive and antigen-experienced compartments could not be compared conclusively. Estimates of total diversity based on one million sequenced T cells were considered lower bounds and underestimates.

The CDR3, from cysteine to phenylalanine, totals 18 residues. Here the CDR3 DNA is all that survives: 54 bases in frame from base 1. Unmatched junction bases come to 12, with V trimmed by 4 bases and J by 0 bases. CDR1 and CDR2, looked up from the germline V gene, are SGHTA and FQGTGA. Library method: 5' RACE. TCRdb shows the sequencer as Illumina HiSeq 2500. A second about 7 to 11 cycle PCR used a sample-barcoded 5' primer and a J-beta primer mix. Each TCR beta cDNA molecule received a unique molecular identifier from a template-switch 5' adaptor carrying 12 random nucleotides. Each sample yielded at least 2.5 million CDR3-containing paired-end reads. First-strand cDNA was synthesized from all RNA with the Mint cDNA synthesis kit, primed by a TRBC-specific oligonucleotide. Following uracil-DNA glycosylase treatment, all cDNA underwent a first 18-cycle PCR with the universal primers M1SS and BC2_uni_R. The study's processing was this. For normalization, 1 million high-quality reads were randomly selected from each sample, with every read carrying a distinct molecular identifier. Instead of being binned into consensus sequences, reads with shared molecular identifiers were discarded. MiTCR, with a Q25 quality threshold and the strictest error-elimination algorithm, was used for CDR3 identification, clonotype clustering and error correction. A nonparametric unseen species model with Euler transformation was used to estimate a lower bound on total TCR beta diversity. TCRdb passed the public sequencing reads through fastp at Q25 and MiXCR, retaining productive beta sequences. Rows with a matching CDR3 protein are joined into one entry that keeps the most common DNA and genes. The V and J calls were determined by TCRdb, not by the authors. Across this sample there are fewer than 2,000,000 distinct CDR3 sequences, with almost 35% seen only once. The ten largest account for 10% to 12% of the sample.

The sequence was obtained from a woman aged 25 to 45 in good health. Sequencing was performed on blood. The chain links TRBV7-3 with TRBJ1-5; 7 nucleotides in the junction match TRBD1. The nucleotide sequence is TGTGCCAGCAGCTATGAATCGGGACAGAAATATAGCAATCAGCCCCAGCATTTT. This yields the protein CASSYESGQKYSNQPQHF.